This TCR beta chain was captured in a study of Graves' ophthalmopathy and Graves' hyperthyroidism. Study at large: The authors collected peripheral blood at initial diagnosis, before any treatment. Findings of the study overall: From stable hyperthyroidism, ophthalmopathy was separated by a 13-signature model with 85% to 90% sensitivity and 75% to 82% specificity.

Ophthalmopathy donors' eye disease showed moderate-to-severe activity, CAS of at least 3, NOSPECS of at least 4 and duration under 3 months. Uncontrolled infections, pregnancy, lactation or other autoimmune diseases led to patient exclusion. Details on this clonotype: The antigen is unknown.

Amplification from RNA transcripts yielded the TCR beta CDR3 regions. The authors performed first-round RT-PCR with HTBI primers and then a second-round multiplex PCR. TCRdb re-called the multiplex PCR reads with MiXCR, one entry per CDR3 protein. This table has around 670,000 distinct CDR3 sequences, 35% to 50% appearing once. The junction had 4 bases not matched to a gene; V was cut back by 6 bases and J by 6 bases. CDR3 length equals 11 residues. Per germline, CDR1 SQVTM and CDR2 ANQGSEA. The chain couples TRBV29-1 to TRBJ2-5; 7 nucleotides align to TRBD1. Sequencing was performed on peripheral blood. The TCR originated in an adult man with Graves' ophthalmopathy. The CDR3 DNA reads TGCAGCGTAAACAGGGGAAAGACCCAGTACTTC. It yields the protein CSVNRGKTQYF.